Shown below are 18 T cell receptor beta chains from a single sample sequenced in a study of blood T cell repertoires in COVID-19. Only in-frame clones appear in the TCRdb table, and some are missing; sequencing was by immunoSEQ multiplex PCR. The sample includes 50,000 to 80,000 clones, 65% to 90% seen only once; the top ten take around 5.9%. Input material: peripheral blood. Receptors originate from a woman aged 55-75 years with acute or convalescent COVID-19.

V gene TRBV28 combines with J gene TRBJ1-2; a weak D match, TRBD1 (5 bases). CDR1 and CDR2 from the germline V gene are MDHEN and SYDVKM. CDR3 length: 16 amino acids. Trimming cost V 6 bases and J 8 bases, with 25 bases left between them. Written as DNA, the CDR3 is TGTGCCAGCAGGCGTGAGGAGGGCCAAGGGGCGATGGGCTACACCTTC. Amino acid sequence: CASRREEGQGAMGYTF.

V gene TRBV5-1 combines with J gene TRBJ1-1; D may be TRBD1 (5 bases). CDR3 size: 14 residues. Germline CDR1 and CDR2: SGHRS and YFSETQ. V lost 0 bases and J lost 5, with 11 bases in between. For the CDR3, the DNA is TGCGCCAGCAGCTTGGCCAGGGCGGAAACTGAAGCTTTCTTT. Translation gives CASSLARAETEAFF.

V gene TRBV11-2 combines with J gene TRBJ2-3; TRBD2 agrees at 8 bases. The junction had 7 bases not matched to a gene; V was cut back by 4 bases and J by 4 bases. Germline assignment: CDR1 SGHAT and CDR2 FQNNGV. This CDR3 comprises 15 residues. CDR3 sequence: CASSSGRGGSDTQYF. The CDR3 nucleotides read TGTGCCAGCAGCTCCGGTCGGGGGGGTTCAGATACGCAGTATTTT.

The J gene is TRBJ1-6, the V gene TRBV21-1. TRBV21-1 is recorded as a pseudogene. The CDR3 runs to 15 residues. The CDR3 is CASSKGADYNSPLHF. The CDR3 bases are TGTGCCAGCAGCAAAGGTGCGGACTATAATTCACCCCTCCACTTT.

This clone showed up just once. The gene calls are TRBV6-6 and TRBJ1-1, with a weak D call TRBD1 (6 bases). The CDR3 length is 15 residues. Germline V lookup: CDR1 MNHNY, CDR2 SVGAGI (reference sequence). Trimming took 0 bases from V and 3 from J, leaving 11 bases between them. The DNA for the CDR3 is TGTGCCAGCAGTTACTCAGGGGGTGAGGACACTGAAGCTTTCTTT. This translates into CASSYSGGEDTEAFF.

In this sample, this clone turned up once. The gene calls are TRBV19 and TRBJ2-6; perhaps TRBD2 as D (5 bases). Trimming pared 5 bases from V and 1 base from J, leaving 12 bases between. CDR3 length: 16 residues. Germline V gene sequence: CDR1 LNHDA, CDR2 SQIVND (reference sequence). CDR3 coding DNA: TGTGCCAGTAGTGACCTAGGAGGTTCTGGGGCCAACGTCCTGACTTTC. This translates into CASSDLGGSGANVLTF.

The chain uses TRBV5-1 and TRBJ2-2; 11 nucleotides align to TRBD2. This CDR3 spans 21 amino acids. The germline V gene encodes CDR1 SGHRS and CDR2 YFSETQ. The V gene end was trimmed by 0 bases and the J gene end by 4 bases; junction bases not matched to a gene: 17. In nucleotides, the CDR3 is TGCGCCAGCAGCTTGGCGGGGACTAGCGGAGCCACCCTCGATGGCACCGGGGAGCTGTTTTTT. Amino acid sequence: CASSLAGTSGATLDGTGELFF.

This clone was seen a single time. The rearrangement uses TRBV10-3 and TRBJ1-2, with TRBD1 as a possible D gene (5 bases). This CDR3 spans 15 amino acids. Germline loops: CDR1 ENHRY, CDR2 SYGVKD. Trimming pared 7 bases from V and 4 bases from J, leaving 19 bases between. CDR3 region: CAIKPVARGGYGYTF. CDR3 nucleotide sequence: TGTGCCATCAAGCCCGTCGCGCGGGGCGGCTATGGCTACACCTTC.

This clone is a singleton in its sample. V is TRBV10-3 and J is TRBJ1-2; D is possibly TRBD1 (6 bases). Germline-derived CDR1 and CDR2 are ENHRY and SYGVKD. The CDR3 runs 15 residues. V was cut by 2 bases and J by 4 bases, with 14 bases left in between. The CDR3 region has the DNA TGTGCCATCAGTGAGGAGGGGGATAGGTCCTATGGCTACACCTTC. Amino acid sequence: CAISEEGDRSYGYTF.

The genes are TRBV5-4 and TRBJ1-1; 7 nucleotides align to TRBD1. V gave up 4 bases and J gave up 3 bases; unmatched junction bases: 9. Germline V gene data show CDR1 as SGHNT and CDR2 as YYREEE (reference sequence). The length of the CDR3 is 15 residues. CDR3 sequence: CASSARTGVDTEAFF. For the CDR3, the DNA is TGTGCCAGCAGCGCTCGAACAGGGGTTGACACTGAAGCTTTCTTT.

The chain employs TRBV7-9 and TRBJ2-7; no clear D. The CDR3 has 11 amino acids. The V end was cut by 4 bases, the J end by 2 bases, with 3 bases between. Germline assignment: CDR1 SEHNR and CDR2 FQNEAQ (reference sequence). The chain's CDR3 is CASSSAYEQYF. Here the CDR3 DNA reads TGTGCCAGCAGCTCCGCCTACGAGCAGTACTTC.

Only a few counts were recorded for this clone. The chain recombines TRBV4-2 with TRBJ2-7, with a tentative D call TRBD1 (6 bases). The V end lost 3 bases, the J end lost 6 bases, and 15 bases lay between the germline ends. CDR1 is LGHNA, CDR2 YNFKEQ, per germline. CDR3 length: 14 residues. The CDR3 protein is CASSQGQGLGEQYF. CDR3 DNA: TGTGCCAGCAGCCAGGGGCAGGGGCTGGGCGAGCAGTACTTC.

The chain has TRBV6-5 and TRBJ2-3; D may be TRBD2 (7 bases). This CDR3 spans 14 amino acids. Germline CDR1 reads MNHEY; CDR2 reads SVGAGI. The V end was cut by 7 bases, the J end by 4 bases, with 15 bases between. CDR3 bases: TGTGCCAGCACTTCGGGGGGCGACCCAGATACGCAGTATTTT. Translation: CASTSGGDPDTQYF.

The chain is built from TRBV27 and TRBJ1-4, with unresolved D. This CDR3 comprises 10 residues. The germline V gene encodes CDR1 MNHEY and CDR2 SMNVEV (reference sequence). Between the trimmed V and J ends, which lost 10 bases and 8 bases, there was a span of 8 bases. This CDR3 is CATGREKLFF. The CDR3 nucleotides are TGTGCCACCGGGAGAGAAAAACTGTTTTTT. Filled out from reference TRBV27 and TRBJ1-4, the complete variable domain reads EAQVTQNPRYLITVTGKKLTVTCSQNMNHEYMSWYRQDPGLGLRQIYYSMNVEVTDKGDVPEGYKVSRKEKRNFPLILESPSPNQTSLYFCATGREKLFFGSGTQLSVL.

J is TRBJ2-7 and V is TRBV6-6, with 8 bases that match TRBD1. Germline-derived CDR1 and CDR2 are MNHNY and SVGAGI (reference sequence). There are 14 residues in the CDR3. The J segment lost 5 bases and the V segment lost 6 bases, leaving 9 bases of the junction unmatched. CDR3 nucleotides: TGTGCCAGCAGGCTTAAGGACAGGGTCGACGAGCAGTACTTC. Its translation is CASRLKDRVDEQYF.

The chain couples TRBV9 to TRBJ1-6; D is unclear. The CDR3 totals 12 residues. The V end lost 4 bases, the J end lost 7 bases, and 6 bases lay between the germline ends. CDR1 SGDLS and CDR2 YYNGEE come from the germline V gene. DNA of the CDR3: TGTGCCAGCAGCCGCGTAAATTCACCCCTCCACTTT. Translation gives CASSRVNSPLHF.

The gene calls are TRBV24-1 and TRBJ1-1; TRBD1 matches 8 bases. The CDR3 is 14 residues long. The germline V gene encodes CDR1 KGHDR and CDR2 SFDVKD. V lost 9 bases, J lost 5 bases, and 10 bases stayed unmatched. This CDR3 reads CATAGTGLGTEAFF. DNA of the CDR3: TGTGCCACCGCCGGGACAGGTTTGGGGACTGAAGCTTTCTTT.

The gene calls are TRBV5-5 and TRBJ2-1; perhaps TRBD2 as D (6 bases). With 3 bases removed from V and 2 bases from J, the gap between germline ends came to 12 bases. Germline V gene lookup returns CDR1 SGHKS and CDR2 YYEKEE (reference sequence). The length of the CDR3 is 15 residues. The CDR3 loop is CASSSNSGTYNEQFF. Written as DNA, the CDR3 is TGTGCCAGCAGCTCTAATAGCGGTACCTACAATGAGCAGTTCTTC.